Detailed here is one T cell receptor beta chain. Sequenced by immunoSEQ multiplex PCR; TCRdb stores in-frame clones only, minus some. The sample yields roughly 70,000 clones, approximately 90% seen once. This sample was taken from a study of technical replicates of blood from a few donors. Sequenced material: PBMCs. The sequence derives from a human donor in good health. Some clones in this sample may be carry-over from other donors' samples.

The CDR3 loop is CASSPSGRAGEQYF. The CDR3 region has the DNA TGTGCCAGCAGCCCAAGCGGGAGGGCGGGCGAGCAGTACTTC. The chain links TRBV7-9 to TRBJ2-7; 10 nucleotides align to TRBD2. This CDR3 region has 14 residues. V gave up 5 bases and J gave up 6 bases; unmatched junction bases: 7. Germline V lookup: CDR1 SEHNR, CDR2 FQNEAQ (reference sequence).